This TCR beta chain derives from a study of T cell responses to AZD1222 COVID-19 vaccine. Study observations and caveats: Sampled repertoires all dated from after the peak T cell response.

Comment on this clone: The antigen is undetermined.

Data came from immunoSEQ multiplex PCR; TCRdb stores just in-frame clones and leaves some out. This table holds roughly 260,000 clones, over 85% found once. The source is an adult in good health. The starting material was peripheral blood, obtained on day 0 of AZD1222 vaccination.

CDR3 coding DNA: TGTGCCAGCAGCTTAACAGGCAGGGGTGGAAACACCATATATTTT. Amino acid sequence: CASSLTGRGGNTIYF. V usage is TRBV7-9 and J usage is TRBJ1-3, with D perhaps TRBD1 (6 bases). Deletions cut 2 bases from V and 3 bases from J, with 11 bases between. Germline V gene sequence: CDR1 SEHNR, CDR2 FQNEAQ (reference sequence). This CDR3 is 15 amino acids long. Full variable domain (rest looked up from reference TRBV7-9 and TRBJ1-3): DTGVSQNPRHKITKRGQNVTFRCDPISEHNRLYWYRQTLGQGPEFLTYFQNEAQLEKSRLLSDRFSAERPKGSFSTLEIQRTEQGDSAMYLCASSLTGRGGNTIYFGEGSWLTVV.